These T cell receptor beta chains were read from a single sample in a study of PD-L1 blockade in urothelial cancer. Some clones are missing from TCRdb's copy, which holds only in-frame ones; the method was immunoSEQ multiplex PCR. The repertoire holds tens of thousands of clones, with about four fifths as singletons. The input for sequencing was PBMCs, taken around atezolizumab (anti-PD-L1) treatment. Source of these receptors: a woman in her 70s with urothelial cancer. Both conserved end residues are part of each CDR3. The D gene is left open where the match is weak. Some rows have no size entry. The others give once, few or many, or a class for an expanded clone.

v_gene: TRBV19
j_gene: TRBJ1-1
d_gene: -
abundance: -
CDR3aa: CASSIDLTGMNTEAFF
CDR3nt: TGTGCCAGTAGTATAGATCTTACAGGGATGAACACTGAAGCTTTCTTT

v_gene: TRBV29-1
j_gene: TRBJ2-3
d_gene: TRBD1
abundance: -
CDR3aa: CSARQGGTDTQYF
CDR3nt: TGCAGCGCGCGACAGGGGGGCACAGATACGCAGTATTTT

v_gene: TRBV15
j_gene: TRBJ2-5
d_gene: TRBD2
abundance: -
CDR3aa: CATSRDRSGGARETQYF
CDR3nt: TGTGCCACCAGCAGAGATCGTAGCGGGGGGGCCCGGGAGACCCAGTACTTC

v_gene: TRBV6-5
j_gene: TRBJ1-5
d_gene: TRBD1
abundance: -
CDR3aa: CASRGTGVNNQPQHF
CDR3nt: TGTGCCAGCAGGGGGACAGGGGTGAACAATCAGCCCCAGCATTTT

v_gene: TRBV29-1
j_gene: TRBJ2-7
d_gene: -
abundance: -
CDR3aa: CSVVRGGGPYEQYF
CDR3nt: TGCAGCGTTGTTCGTGGGGGGGGGCCCTACGAGCAGTACTTC

v_gene: TRBV15
j_gene: TRBJ1-1
d_gene: TRBD1
abundance: -
CDR3aa: CATSRGTGGGTEAFF
CDR3nt: TGTGCCACCAGCAGAGGGACAGGGGGGGGCACTGAAGCTTTCTTT

v_gene: TRBV15
j_gene: TRBJ1-1
d_gene: TRBD1
abundance: -
CDR3aa: CATSRDPLYGTGSEAFF
CDR3nt: TGTGCCACCAGCAGAGACCCTTTATACGGGACAGGATCTGAAGCTTTCTTT

v_gene: TRBV7-8
j_gene: TRBJ2-2
d_gene: -
abundance: -
CDR3aa: CASSLNTGELFF
CDR3nt: TGTGCCAGCAGCCTTAACACCGGGGAGCTGTTTTTT

v_gene: TRBV27
j_gene: TRBJ2-7
d_gene: TRBD2
abundance: -
CDR3aa: CASSWGLAGGATEQYF
CDR3nt: TGTGCCAGCAGTTGGGGACTAGCGGGAGGAGCGACCGAGCAGTACTTC

v_gene: TRBV18
j_gene: TRBJ2-3
d_gene: TRBD2
abundance: -
CDR3aa: CASSPGLAGRDTQYF
CDR3nt: TGTGCCAGCTCACCGGGACTAGCGGGACGAGATACGCAGTATTTT

v_gene: TRBV28
j_gene: TRBJ2-7
d_gene: TRBD2
abundance: -
CDR3aa: CASSSPQRGVYNEQYF
CDR3nt: TGTGCCAGCAGTTCTCCCCAGCGGGGGGTTTACAACGAGCAGTACTTC

v_gene: TRBV10-3
j_gene: TRBJ1-2
d_gene: -
abundance: -
CDR3aa: CAISPDRSNYGYTF
CDR3nt: TGTGCCATCAGTCCCGACAGGAGCAACTATGGCTACACCTTC

v_gene: TRBV19
j_gene: TRBJ2-7
d_gene: -
abundance: few
CDR3aa: CASSTFGEGDYEQYF
CDR3nt: TGTGCCAGTAGTACGTTTGGTGAGGGGGATTACGAGCAGTACTTC

v_gene: TRBV15
j_gene: TRBJ2-2
d_gene: TRBD2
abundance: once
CDR3aa: CATSRARRGVSNTGELFF
CDR3nt: TGTGCCACCAGCAGAGCCAGACGGGGGGTGTCGAACACCGGGGAGCTGTTTTTT

v_gene: TRBV7-3
j_gene: TRBJ2-7
d_gene: -
abundance: -
CDR3aa: CASSKSRDYEQYF
CDR3nt: TGTGCCAGCAGCAAATCACGGGATTACGAGCAGTACTTC

v_gene: TRBV5-6
j_gene: TRBJ1-1
d_gene: TRBD1
abundance: -
CDR3aa: CASSAGGSGEAFF
CDR3nt: TGTGCCAGCAGCGCAGGGGGGAGCGGTGAAGCTTTCTTT

v_gene: TRBV5-1
j_gene: TRBJ1-3
d_gene: -
abundance: -
CDR3aa: CASSLAGGSGNTIYF
CDR3nt: TGCGCCAGCAGCTTGGCCGGAGGCTCTGGAAACACCATATATTTT